A selection of T cell receptor beta chains follows, all from one sample in a study of beta chain features in type 1 diabetes. Libraries were prepared by immunoSEQ multiplex PCR; TCRdb keeps only in-frame clonotypes and omits some of them. The sample consists of fewer than 200,000 clones, around a tenth of them appearing once. Source material: central memory CD4+ T cells from blood. These receptors were collected from a man aged 25-45 years with type 1 diabetes. CDR3s include the opening cysteine and the closing phenylalanine or tryptophan. A D gene is named only where the DNA matches it firmly. Some rows mark clone size as missing; the rest say once, few, many or name a class of expanded clone.

TRBV29-1,TRBJ2-5,.,11,.,TGCAGCGTTGGTTTATATGAGACCCAGTACTTC,CSVGLYETQYF
TRBV7-2,TRBJ1-1,few,14,TRBD1,TGTGCCAGCAGTCCGGGACAGCTGAACACTGAAGCTTTCTTT,CASSPGQLNTEAFF
TRBV10-3,TRBJ2-5,.,13,.,TGTGCCATCAGTGGGCAGGGTGCAGAGACCCAGTACTTC,CAISGQGAETQYF
TRBV5-4,TRBJ2-5,few,13,.,TGTGCCAGCAGCTTGGACAGGGTGGAGACCCAGTACTTC,CASSLDRVETQYF
TRBV7-2,TRBJ1-5,many,14,.,TGTGCCAGCGGGCGGGATTCGGGCAATCAGCCCCAGCATTTT,CASGRDSGNQPQHF
TRBV5-1,TRBJ2-2,.,16,TRBD2,TGCGCCAGCAGCTCGTTAGCGGGAGGGCCCGCCGGGGAGCTGTTTTTT,CASSSLAGGPAGELFF
TRBV30,TRBJ2-1,few,11,.,TGTGCCTGGAGAGCGGCTCGTGAGCAGTTCTTC,CAWRAAREQFF
TRBV11-1,TRBJ1-1,.,15,TRBD1,TGTGCCAGCAGCAGACGGGACAGGGAGAACACTGAAGCTTTCTTT,CASSRRDRENTEAFF
TRBV7-2,TRBJ1-1,few,13,.,TGTGCCAGCAGCGGAGAGATGAACACTGAAGCTTTCTTT,CASSGEMNTEAFF
TRBV30,TRBJ2-7,few,11,.,TGTGCCTGGAGTGCATCATACGAGCAGTACTTC,CAWSASYEQYF
TRBV7-9,TRBJ2-2,few,15,TRBD2,TGTGCCAGCAGTTTGGTTAGCGGGAAGATCGGGGAGCTGTTTTTT,CASSLVSGKIGELFF
TRBV5-1,TRBJ2-1,.,15,.,TGCGCCAGCAGCATTGGACTATTCTCCTACAATGAGCAGTTCTTC,CASSIGLFSYNEQFF
TRBV9,TRBJ1-1,.,13,.,TGTGCCAGCAATCGGGGATTGAACACTGAAGCTTTCTTT,CASNRGLNTEAFF
TRBV7-3,TRBJ2-1,few,16,.,TGTGCCAGCAGCCTCTACAGCGGCAGTTTAGGAGGTGAGCAGTTCTTC,CASSLYSGSLGGEQFF
TRBV10-3,TRBJ1-5,few,15,TRBD1,TGTGCCATCAGTCAGACAGGGGGCGTTGGTCAGCCCCAGCATTTT,CAISQTGGVGQPQHF
TRBV7-7,TRBJ2-5,few,13,.,TGTGCCAGCAGCCAGGGCACCGGGGAGACCCAGTACTTC,CASSQGTGETQYF
TRBV2,TRBJ2-7,few,13,.,TGTGCCAGCAGTGGCGGGACAGACTACGAGCAGTACTTC,CASSGGTDYEQYF
TRBV28,TRBJ1-2,few,14,TRBD1,TGTGCCAGCAGGGGGGGACAGGGACGATATGGCTACACCTTC,CASRGGQGRYGYTF
TRBV13,TRBJ2-5,medium-sized,17,.,TGTGCCAGCAGCCCACCCTCCGGGACTTCGTACCAAGAGACCCAGTACTTC,CASSPPSGTSYQETQYF
TRBV6-5,TRBJ1-5,.,14,.,TGTGCCAGCAGTCCGGGACTGGGTGATCAGCCCCAGCATTTT,CASSPGLGDQPQHF
TRBV6-5,TRBJ2-7,few,12,.,TGTGCCAGCGGGGGCTACTCCTACGAGCAGTACTTC,CASGGYSYEQYF
TRBV10-3,TRBJ2-3,few,14,TRBD2,TGTGCCACCGGGACTAGCGGGAACACAGATACGCAGTATTTT,CATGTSGNTDTQYF
TRBV6-5,TRBJ1-2,few,16,.,TGTGCCAGCAGTTACGTGACTCCTTACCTTCGAGGAGGCTACACCTTC,CASSYVTPYLRGGYTF
TRBV25-1,TRBJ2-4,.,18,.,TGTGCCAGCAGTGATGATAAGAGGAGAGGGCTAGCCAAAAACATTCAGTACTTC,CASSDDKRRGLAKNIQYF
TRBV9,TRBJ2-5,.,16,.,TGTGCCAGCAGCGTAGGCGCGCGGGACAGACAAGAGACCCAGTACTTC,CASSVGARDRQETQYF
TRBV9,TRBJ1-1,few,14,.,TGTGCCAGCAGCGCCCAGGGCGGGAACACTGAAGCTTTCTTT,CASSAQGGNTEAFF
TRBV4-3,TRBJ1-2,.,14,TRBD1,TGCGCCAGCAGCCAGGAAACAGGGGACTATGGCTACACCTTC,CASSQETGDYGYTF
TRBV11-1,TRBJ2-7,few,13,.,TGTGCCAGCAGCTTGGCGGAGTCCTACGAGCAGTACTTC,CASSLAESYEQYF
TRBV7-2,TRBJ2-7,few,12,TRBD1,TGTGCCAGCAGCGTAAACAGGGGCGAGCAGTACTTC,CASSVNRGEQYF
TRBV7-2,TRBJ2-7,.,13,TRBD2,TGTGCCAGCAGCCCTCGGACTAGCGGTGAGCAGTACTTC,CASSPRTSGEQYF
TRBV5-4,TRBJ2-5,few,15,.,TGTGCCAGCAGCTCCAGATCGGCAGGCCGAGAGACCCAGTACTTC,CASSSRSAGRETQYF
TRBV28,TRBJ2-1,few,13,.,TGTGCCAGCAGAAAGGCGGGGTTAAATGAGCAGTTCTTC,CASRKAGLNEQFF
TRBV2,TRBJ2-2,few,14,TRBD2,TGTGCCAGCACGGGAACTGGGAGGGCCGGGGAGCTGTTTTTT,CASTGTGRAGELFF
TRBV7-3,TRBJ2-5,.,17,.,TGTGCCAGCAGTCAAAACCGAGGGCAGGGGCCTGTCGGGACCCAGTACTTC,CASSQNRGQGPVGTQYF
TRBV21-1,TRBJ2-3,few,15,.,TGTGCCAGCAGCTTTAGCGGGAGTGACACAGATACGCAGTATTTT,CASSFSGSDTDTQYF
TRBV7-2,TRBJ1-5,few,15,.,TGTGCCAGCAGCTTACAGGGTGTGGGCAATCAGCCCCAGCATTTT,CASSLQGVGNQPQHF
TRBV4-1,TRBJ2-2,few,15,.,TGCGCCAGCCAACCACCGGGAACCTACACCGGGGAGCTGTTTTTT,CASQPPGTYTGELFF
TRBV2,TRBJ2-1,.,13,.,TGTGCCAGCAGTAAGACAGCAGTCAATGAGCAGTTCTTC,CASSKTAVNEQFF
TRBV7-9,TRBJ2-7,.,12,.,TGTGCCAGCACCTCGAGCCATTACGAGCAGTACTTC,CASTSSHYEQYF
TRBV30,TRBJ1-2,.,13,.,TGTGCCTGGAGTGCCGCCTCAGGTATAGGCTACACCTTC,CAWSAASGIGYTF
TRBV18,TRBJ2-1,.,14,TRBD2,TGTGCCAGCTCACCAAGGACTAGATCCAATGAGCAGTTCTTC,CASSPRTRSNEQFF
TRBV7-7,TRBJ2-2,.,15,.,TGTGCTAGCAGCCCATATGAGGGTTCCACCGGGGAGCTGTTTTTT,CASSPYEGSTGELFF
TRBV11-1,TRBJ2-1,.,15,TRBD2,TGTGCCAGCAGCCCGCGGGAGGGCGGAGGCAATGAGCAGTTCTTC,CASSPREGGGNEQFF
TRBV6-5,TRBJ2-3,.,11,.,TGTGCCAGCAGGGCAGCAGATACGCAGTATTTT,CASRAADTQYF
TRBV5-1,TRBJ2-4,.,15,.,TGCGCCAGCAGCTTGGCGTCAGTAGCCAAAAACATTCAGTACTTC,CASSLASVAKNIQYF
TRBV5-4,TRBJ1-2,.,15,.,TGTGCCAGCAGCTTCGCCGGACAGAAGGACTATGGCTACACCTTC,CASSFAGQKDYGYTF
TRBV7-2,TRBJ1-2,.,12,.,TGTGCCAGCAGCTTGGATCGGGATGGCTACACCTTC,CASSLDRDGYTF
TRBV27,TRBJ1-1,few,13,TRBD1,TGTGCCAGCAAAAGGACAGGGGGCACTGAAGCTTTCTTT,CASKRTGGTEAFF
TRBV4-1,TRBJ1-5,few,14,TRBD1,TGCGCCAGCAGCGGACAGGAAATAAATCAGCCCCAGCATTTT,CASSGQEINQPQHF